The T cell receptor beta chain described here comes from a study of blood T cell repertoires in COVID-19. Overall study: From T cells, B-cell-depleted T cells, or PBMCs came the material, which was cDNA or gDNA.

Patients in Seattle were enrolled during active infection, then followed longitudinally. In the authors' methods: The assay estimated nucleated cells by amplifying reference gene primers. Method: immunoSEQ multiplex PCR; TCRdb's copy keeps in-frame clones and lacks some. V, J and clone size were drawn from that table, and D and trimming were deduced from the DNA. The table lists approximately 230,000 clones, approximately 88% of them singletons. This CDR3 has 16 residues. The sequenced sample consisted of peripheral blood. The J gene is TRBJ1-5, the V gene TRBV21-1; no check of the table's D call, TRBD1, against the DNA was made. TRBV21-1 is a known pseudogene. The clonotype originates from a woman in her 30s with COVID-19, enrolled during active disease. The CDR3: CASSKRSGHDNQPQHF. CDR3 bases: TGTGCCAGCAGCAAAAGGTCAGGGCATGACAATCAGCCCCAGCATTTT.